These 30 T cell receptor beta chains share one sample of origin, sequenced in a study of blood T cell repertoires in COVID-19. Libraries were prepared by immunoSEQ multiplex PCR; TCRdb keeps only in-frame clonotypes and omits some of them. Among some 140,000 clones listed, 75% to 85% were seen once. Material: peripheral blood. The receptors stem from a man older than 75 with acute or convalescent COVID-19.

This clone occurred a few times. The genes are TRBV5-1 and TRBJ2-5; D perhaps matches TRBD2 (6 bases). This CDR3 region has 16 residues. Germline CDR1 and CDR2: SGHRS and YFSETQ. The germline V and J ends were trimmed by 1 base and 1 base, with 14 bases remaining between them. The chain's CDR3 is CASSLRRDFTQETQYF. The CDR3 DNA is TGCGCCAGCAGCTTGAGACGGGACTTTACCCAAGAGACCCAGTACTTC. Variable domain in full (rest from reference TRBV5-1 and TRBJ2-5): KAGVTQTPRYLIKTRGQQVTLSCSPISGHRSVSWYQQTPGQGLQFLFEYFSETQRNKGNFPGRFSGRQFSNSRSEMNVSTLELGDSALYLCASSLRRDFTQETQYFGPGTRLLVL.

This rearrangement joins TRBV4-1 to TRBJ2-7; D is undetermined. The CDR3 loop spans 14 amino acids. CDR1 and CDR2 (germline): MGHRA, YSYEKL. V gave up 0 bases and J gave up 4 bases, with 10 bases separating them. The CDR3 sequence is CASSQEEGVYEQYF. CDR3 nucleotides: TGCGCCAGCAGCCAAGAGGAAGGAGTGTACGAGCAGTACTTC.

This chain links TRBV10-3 with TRBJ1-5; 9 bases line up with TRBD1. CDR1 and CDR2 (germline): ENHRY, SYGVKD. J lost 9 bases, V lost 6 bases, and 6 bases had no gene match. The CDR3 totals 13 residues. The DNA of the CDR3 is TGTGCCATCAGCCGGGACAGGGCACGGCCCCAGCATTTT. Protein product: CAISRDRARPQHF.

The chain joins TRBV20-1 to TRBJ1-1; D gene ambiguous. The CDR3 extends over 13 amino acids. The V end lost 3 bases, the J end lost 1 base, and 9 bases lay between the germline ends. Germline V lookup: CDR1 DFQATT, CDR2 SNEGSKA (reference sequence). This CDR3 reads CSASSTRNTEAFF. In DNA form, the CDR3 reads TGCAGTGCTAGTTCCACAAGGAACACTGAAGCTTTCTTT.

This rearrangement joins TRBV30 to TRBJ2-7, with 12 bases aligning to TRBD2. V dropped 3 bases and J dropped 5; count of bases not matched to a gene: 2. This CDR3 has 13 amino acids. Germline loops: CDR1 GTSNPN, CDR2 SVGIG (reference sequence). CDR3 in amino acids: CAWRLAGGDEQYF. CDR3 in DNA: TGTGCCTGGAGACTAGCGGGGGGCGACGAGCAGTACTTC.

V and J are TRBV7-2 and TRBJ2-7; 7 bases match TRBD2. The CDR3 is made up of 15 amino acids. With 7 bases clipped from V and 0 bases from J, the junction kept 9 bases outside the gene matches. Germline assignment: CDR1 SGHTA and CDR2 FQGNSA. The CDR3 DNA sequence: TGTGCCAGCAAAAGCGGGGTGCTACCCTCCTACGAGCAGTACTTC. As protein: CASKSGVLPSYEQYF. Supplemented by reference TRBV7-2 and TRBJ2-7, the full variable domain reads GAGVSQSPSNKVTEKGKDVELRCDPISGHTALYWYRQSLGQGLEFLIYFQGNSAPDKSGLPSDRFSAERTGGSVSTLTIQRTQQEDSAVYLCASKSGVLPSYEQYFGPGTRLTVT.

The V gene is TRBV5-1, the J gene TRBJ2-7; 7 bases map to TRBD1. Germline values: CDR1 SGHRS, CDR2 YFSETQ. The CDR3 runs to 16 residues. With V trimmed by 0 bases and J by 3 bases, 9 bases remained unmatched. The CDR3 here is CASSLVSGQRSYEQYF. The CDR3 DNA reads as TGCGCCAGCAGCTTGGTTTCGGGACAGAGGAGCTACGAGCAGTACTTC.

This sequence joins TRBV6-5 and TRBJ2-2; possibly TRBD1 for D (6 bases). There are 14 residues in the CDR3. Trimming cost V 8 bases and J 0 bases, with 10 bases left between them. Germline V gene sequence: CDR1 MNHEY, CDR2 SVGAGI. As DNA, the CDR3 is TGTGCCAGCGCTGGGGGCACGAACACCGGGGAGCTGTTTTTT. This sequence encodes CASAGGTNTGELFF.

The chain combines TRBV5-4 with TRBJ1-1; no clear D. The CDR3 sequence is 14 residues long. The ends were cut back, 0 bases at V and 5 bases at J, with 11 bases in the middle. Germline V CDR1 and CDR2: SGHNT, YYREEE (reference sequence). This CDR3 reads CASSLGRRETEAFF. In DNA, the CDR3 is TGTGCCAGCAGCTTGGGCAGGAGGGAGACTGAAGCTTTCTTT.

The gene calls are TRBV5-1 and TRBJ1-5; no clear D. Germline V gives CDR1 SGHRS, CDR2 YFSETQ. This CDR3 is built from 15 residues. The V end lost 1 base, the J end lost 3 bases, and 11 bases lay between the germline ends. The CDR3: CASSLTGEDNQPQHF. CDR3 nucleotide sequence: TGCGCCAGCAGCTTGACTGGGGAGGACAATCAGCCCCAGCATTTT. The variable domain in full, completed from reference TRBV5-1 and TRBJ1-5, reads KAGVTQTPRYLIKTRGQQVTLSCSPISGHRSVSWYQQTPGQGLQFLFEYFSETQRNKGNFPGRFSGRQFSNSRSEMNVSTLELGDSALYLCASSLTGEDNQPQHFGDGTRLSIL.

The J gene is TRBJ2-3, the V gene TRBV5-4; TRBD2 might be the D (6 bases). The CDR3 is made up of 16 amino acids. Germline V gene lookup returns CDR1 SGHNT and CDR2 YYREEE (reference sequence). V was trimmed by 4 bases and J by 1 base, leaving 16 bases between them. The CDR3 coding sequence is TGTGCCAGCAGCCAAGCCCGCGGGGCCGGCACAGATACGCAGTATTTT. Protein product: CASSQARGAGTDTQYF.

The V gene is TRBV5-1, the J gene TRBJ2-5, with 13 nucleotides matching TRBD2. Germline loops: CDR1 SGHRS, CDR2 YFSETQ. V trimming: 2 bases; J trimming: 6 bases; junction bases outside the gene matches: 4. The CDR3 has 15 amino acids. CDR3 protein: CASSLLAGGQKTQYF. Here the CDR3 DNA reads TGCGCCAGCAGCTTACTAGCGGGGGGGCAAAAGACCCAGTACTTC.

This clone occurred a few times. This chain uses TRBV14 with TRBJ2-7; 12 bases agree with TRBD1. Germline V gene data show CDR1 as SGHDN and CDR2 as FVKESK. The V segment lost 4 bases and the J segment 2 bases; nucleotides outside the gene matches: 0. The CDR3 is made up of 14 amino acids. The CDR3 loop is CASSRDRGPYEQYF. Written as DNA, the CDR3 is TGTGCCAGCAGCCGGGACAGGGGGCCCTACGAGCAGTACTTC.

The J gene is TRBJ1-2, the V gene TRBV3-1 (or the pseudogene TRBV3-2); TRBD1 matches at 10 bases. The CDR3 runs to 17 residues. V lost 7 bases, J lost 5 bases, and 16 bases stayed unmatched. CDR1 is LGHDT and CDR2 is YNNKEL in the germline V gene (reference sequence). CDR3 bases: TGTGCCAGCACTCCGGGACAGGGGCTTCGGGGCGAGTATGGCTACACCTTC. Amino acids: CASTPGQGLRGEYGYTF.

V usage is TRBV19 and J usage is TRBJ1-2, with D perhaps matching TRBD1 (6 bases). Germline loops: CDR1 LNHDA, CDR2 SQIVND (reference sequence). CDR3 length: 13 amino acids. Deletions cut 3 bases from V and 7 bases from J, with 12 bases between. CDR3 sequence (DNA): TGTGCCAGTAGTATCCAGGGGCATCTTGGCTACACCTTC. This translates into CASSIQGHLGYTF.

The chain uses TRBV6-4 and TRBJ2-1, with D perhaps TRBD1 (5 bases). The CDR3 loop spans 13 amino acids. CDR1 and CDR2 from the germline V gene are MRHNA and SNTAGT. V lost 0 bases and J lost 13, with 13 bases in between. The CDR3 DNA is TGTGCCAGCAGTGACTCCCCACAGGATTTACAGTTCTTC. It specifies CASSDSPQDLQFF.

The chain joins TRBV27 to TRBJ1-4, with D possibly TRBD1 on 6 matching bases. V was clipped by 6 bases and J by 2 bases, with 16 bases between them. CDR3 size: 16 residues. Germline V gene lookup returns CDR1 MNHEY and CDR2 SMNVEV (reference sequence). The DNA of the CDR3 is TGTGCCAGCAGCCTAAGACAGGAACGTACTAATGAAAAACTGTTTTTT. Its translation is CASSLRQERTNEKLFF.

The rearrangement joins TRBV30 to TRBJ1-5, with a possible D match to TRBD1 (6 bases). The CDR3 totals 13 residues. V lost 2 bases and J lost 6, with 11 bases in between. Germline values: CDR1 GTSNPN, CDR2 SVGIG (reference sequence). CDR3 nucleotides: TGTGCCTGGAGTTTTGACAGGTCTCAGCCCCAGCATTTT. It codes for CAWSFDRSQPQHF.

This clone occurred a few times. The chain is built from TRBV6-5 and TRBJ2-5, with TRBD1 identical over 9 bases. V dropped 2 bases and J dropped 2; count of bases not matched to a gene: 0. The CDR3 contains 14 residues. Germline V CDR1 and CDR2: MNHEY, SVGAGI. The CDR3 region has the DNA TGTGCCAGCAGTTACGGGACAGGGCAAGAGACCCAGTACTTC. Amino acids: CASSYGTGQETQYF.

V is TRBV29-1 and J is TRBJ2-1, with 12 bases identical to TRBD2. Germline trimming cut 4 bases from V and 9 bases from J; bases unmatched to any gene: 7. Germline V gene lookup returns CDR1 SQVTM and CDR2 ANQGSEA. This CDR3 contains 14 residues. The chain's CDR3 is CSVAGLAGGREQFF. The CDR3 coding sequence is TGCAGCGTTGCAGGTCTAGCGGGGGGGCGTGAGCAGTTCTTC.

This clone occurred once. V is TRBV6-1 and J is TRBJ1-1; D might be TRBD1 (6 bases). V lost 3 bases, J lost 6 bases, and 14 bases lay in between. The CDR3 covers 14 residues. Germline-derived CDR1 and CDR2 are MNHNS and SASEGT. The CDR3 reads CASSDPHRVPEAFF. The CDR3 DNA is TGTGCCAGCAGTGACCCCCACAGGGTCCCTGAAGCTTTCTTT.

This clone was counted between two and nine times. This chain joins TRBV28 and TRBJ1-5, with 9 bases aligning to TRBD1. V was clipped by 6 bases and J by 5 bases; unmatched bases: 8. The CDR3 extends over 15 amino acids. Germline CDR1 and CDR2: MDHEN and SYDVKM. CDR3 nucleotides: TGTGCCAGCAGAGATACAGGGGGCGGATATCAGCCCCAGCATTTT. Encoded protein: CASRDTGGGYQPQHF.

J is TRBJ1-4 and V is TRBV30; 9 nucleotides line up with TRBD1. This CDR3 is 15 amino acids long. CDR1 and CDR2 (germline): GTSNPN, SVGIG (reference sequence). Trimming cost V 3 bases and J 5 bases; bases outside gene matches: 7. CDR3 coding DNA: TGTGCCTGGAGCCCAATCGACAGGGGGAATGAAAAACTGTTTTTT. This sequence encodes CAWSPIDRGNEKLFF.

This sequence joins TRBV13 and TRBJ2-1; D not resolved. The V and J ends lost 5 bases and 0 bases respectively, with 14 bases between them. The germline V gene encodes CDR1 PRHDT and CDR2 FYEKMQ (reference sequence). This CDR3 spans 16 amino acids. This CDR3 reads CASSPKAESSYNEQFF. CDR3 sequence (DNA): TGTGCCAGCAGCCCTAAGGCGGAGAGCTCCTACAATGAGCAGTTCTTC.

The rearrangement joins TRBV27 to TRBJ2-3; the D gene is possibly TRBD2 (5 bases). The CDR3 is made up of 15 amino acids. V shed 6 bases and J shed 6 bases, with 19 bases lying between them. Germline CDR1 reads MNHEY; CDR2 reads SMNVEV (reference sequence). This CDR3 reads CASSRGKTLSDTQYF. CDR3 bases: TGTGCCAGCAGCCGGGGTAAGACGCTTTCGGATACGCAGTATTTT.

The genes are TRBV9 and TRBJ1-2, with D possibly being TRBD1 (6 bases). Germline V gene data show CDR1 as SGDLS and CDR2 as YYNGEE. V was shortened by 0 bases and J by 4 bases, with 13 bases between the two germline ends. This CDR3 contains 15 residues. CDR3 DNA: TGTGCCAGCAGCGTAGGGGGCCAGGGGCCCTATGGCTACACCTTC. It translates to CASSVGGQGPYGYTF.

The chain carries TRBV27 and TRBJ1-2; 7 bases are a match to TRBD1. Germline V gene lookup returns CDR1 MNHEY and CDR2 SMNVEV (reference sequence). V was pared by 6 bases and J by 5 bases, with 18 bases of the junction left unmatched. The CDR3 sequence is 17 residues long. The DNA of the CDR3 is TGTGCCAGCAGCACGACCCGCCGGGACAGAAGTCTATATGGCTACACCTTC. Its protein product is CASSTTRRDRSLYGYTF.

This chain connects TRBV28 to TRBJ1-5; D gene ambiguous. Germline CDR1 and CDR2: MDHEN and SYDVKM. CDR3 length equals 14 residues. With 7 bases removed from V and 1 base from J, the gap between germline ends came to 11 bases. The CDR3: CASTDLTSNQPQHF. CDR3 nucleotide sequence: TGTGCCAGCACTGACCTGACAAGCAATCAGCCCCAGCATTTT.

This clone was counted between two and nine times. The chain links TRBV2 to TRBJ1-5; D unclear. The length of the CDR3 is 15 residues. Germline V lookup: CDR1 SNHLY, CDR2 FYNNEI. V was shortened by 6 bases and J by 2 bases, with 14 bases between the two germline ends. CDR3 residues: CASRLLAGGNQPQHF. CDR3 nucleotide sequence: TGTGCCAGCAGGTTGCTAGCTGGGGGCAATCAGCCCCAGCATTTT.

V gene TRBV7-2 combines with J gene TRBJ1-1, with a weak D call TRBD1 (6 bases). V lost 1 base and J lost 13, with 22 bases in between. CDR3 size: 15 residues. The germline V gene encodes CDR1 SGHTA and CDR2 FQGNSA. CDR3 sequence: CASSLEGGQGLQDFF. The CDR3 DNA is TGTGCCAGCAGCTTAGAGGGGGGGCAGGGTTTACAGGATTTCTTT.